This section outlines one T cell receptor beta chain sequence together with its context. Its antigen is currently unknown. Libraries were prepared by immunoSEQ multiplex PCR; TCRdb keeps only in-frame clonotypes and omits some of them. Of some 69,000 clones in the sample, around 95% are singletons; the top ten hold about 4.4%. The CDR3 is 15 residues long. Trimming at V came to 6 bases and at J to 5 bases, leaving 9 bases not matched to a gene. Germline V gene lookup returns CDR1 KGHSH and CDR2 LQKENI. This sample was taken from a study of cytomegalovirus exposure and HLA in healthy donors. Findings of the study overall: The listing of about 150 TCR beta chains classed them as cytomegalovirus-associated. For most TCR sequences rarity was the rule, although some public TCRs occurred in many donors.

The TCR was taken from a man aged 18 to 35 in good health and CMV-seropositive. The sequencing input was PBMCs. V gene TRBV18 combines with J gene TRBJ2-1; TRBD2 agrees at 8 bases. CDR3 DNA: TGTGCCAGCTCGCCGGGCACGGGGGGGAACAATGAGCAGTTCTTC. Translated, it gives CASSPGTGGNNEQFF.